This paragraph covers one T cell receptor beta chain sequence. V was shortened by 0 bases and J by 2 bases, with 5 bases between the two germline ends. The CDR3 extends over 13 amino acids. The germline V gene has CDR1 SGHRS and CDR2 YFSETQ. This entry comes from a study of T cells after yellow fever vaccination. Study-level information: Those fractions that held only low numbers of cells were prepared using the SMART-Seq v4 Ultra Low Input RNA kit.

TCRdb re-analysed the 5' RACE reads in MiXCR, keeping a single row per CDR3 protein. The sample has about 74,000 distinct CDR3 sequences, roughly 6.9% seen once. This specimen consisted of CD8+ T cells sorted from PBMCs, obtained 4 to 5 days after the first yellow fever vaccination. The clonotype was recovered from a man between 18 and 35 years old who received the YFV17D yellow fever vaccine. This sequence joins TRBV5-1 and TRBJ1-1; unclear D gene. DNA for the CDR3: TGCGCCAGCAGCTTGGCACACAACACTGAAGCTTTCTTT. This sequence encodes CASSLAHNTEAFF.